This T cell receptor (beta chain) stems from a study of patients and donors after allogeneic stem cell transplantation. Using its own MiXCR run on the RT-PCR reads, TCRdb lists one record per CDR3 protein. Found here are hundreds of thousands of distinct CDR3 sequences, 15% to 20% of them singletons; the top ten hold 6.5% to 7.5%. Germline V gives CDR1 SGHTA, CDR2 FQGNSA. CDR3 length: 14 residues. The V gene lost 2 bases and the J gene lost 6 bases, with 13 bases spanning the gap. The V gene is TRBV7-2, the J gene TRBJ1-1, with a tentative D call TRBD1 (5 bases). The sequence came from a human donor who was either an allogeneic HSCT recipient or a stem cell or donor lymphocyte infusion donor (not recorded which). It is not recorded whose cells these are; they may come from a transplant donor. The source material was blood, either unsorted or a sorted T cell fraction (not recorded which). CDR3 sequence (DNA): TGTGCCAGCAGCTTACAGGGTTCCGTCGCTGAAGCTTTCTTT. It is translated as CASSLQGSVAEAFF. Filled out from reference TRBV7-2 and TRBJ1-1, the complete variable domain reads GAGVSQSPSNKVTEKGKDVELRCDPISGHTALYWYRQSLGQGLEFLIYFQGNSAPDKSGLPSDRFSAERTGGSVSTLTIQRTQQEDSAVYLCASSLQGSVAEAFFGQGTRLTVV.